Below, 14 T cell receptor beta chains from the same sample are listed, as sequenced in a study of blood T cell repertoires in COVID-19. Generated by immunoSEQ multiplex PCR, the TCRdb table keeps only in-frame clones and is missing some. The sample consists of some 50,000 clones, more than 75% of them appearing once. The sample taken for sequencing was peripheral blood. Every receptor here comes from a human donor in a cohort sampled during active COVID-19.

V usage is TRBV5-1 and J usage is TRBJ2-2; D may be TRBD2 (6 bases). There are 17 residues in the CDR3. Between the trimmed V and J ends, which lost 1 base and 0 bases, there was a span of 13 bases. Germline CDR1 and CDR2: SGHRS and YFSETQ. In DNA form, the CDR3 reads TGCGCCAGCAGCTTGAATAGCGGAACCTCGAACACCGGGGAGCTGTTTTTT. Translation gives CASSLNSGTSNTGELFF.

V is TRBV28 and J is TRBJ2-7, with TRBD2 identical over 10 bases. The CDR3 runs 15 residues. Germline V gene sequence: CDR1 MDHEN, CDR2 SYDVKM. Trimming took 4 bases from V and 6 from J; bases not matched to a gene: 9. CDR3 protein: CASSSPASGRGEQYF. DNA of the CDR3: TGTGCCAGCAGTTCGCCCGCTAGCGGGAGAGGCGAGCAGTACTTC. Full variable domain (rest looked up from reference TRBV28 and TRBJ2-7): DVKVTQSSRYLVKRTGEKVFLECVQDMDHENMFWYRQDPGLGLRLIYFSYDVKMKEKGDIPEGYSVSREKKERFSLILESASTNQTSMYLCASSSPASGRGEQYFGPGTRLTVT.

The J gene is TRBJ1-6, the V gene TRBV6-6; D might be TRBD1 (6 bases). Per the germline V gene, CDR1 is MNHNY and CDR2 is SVGAGI (reference sequence). The length of the CDR3 is 19 residues. Trimming took off 5 bases at V and 0 bases at J, with 20 bases between the two ends. The CDR3: CASSPLSGGRSSYNSPLHF. In DNA form, the CDR3 reads TGTGCCAGCAGTCCCCTTTCGGGGGGCCGGAGCTCCTATAATTCACCCCTCCACTTT.

The chain employs TRBV7-8 and TRBJ2-1; 7 nucleotides line up with TRBD2. With 0 bases clipped from V and 3 bases from J, the junction kept 11 bases outside the gene matches. The CDR3 has 18 amino acids. Germline values: CDR1 SGHVS, CDR2 FQNEAQ. The CDR3 sequence is CASSLAGASGKIYNEQFF. CDR3 sequence (DNA): TGTGCCAGCAGCTTAGCAGGGGCTAGCGGAAAAATCTACAATGAGCAGTTCTTC.

About this clone itself: This could be a read error, since a much larger clone is one nucleotide away. The chain employs TRBV2 and TRBJ2-5, with 7 bases matching TRBD2. The CDR3 extends over 17 amino acids. Germline lookup yields CDR1 SNHLY and CDR2 FYNNEI. The J segment lost 0 bases and the V segment lost 4 bases, leaving 11 bases of the junction unmatched. The CDR3 region is CASSGLTSSYNQETQYF. The CDR3 DNA sequence: TGTGCCAGCAGTGGCCTGACTAGCTCATACAACCAAGAGACCCAGTACTTC. The full variable domain, its missing parts supplied by reference TRBV2 and TRBJ2-5, is EPEVTQTPSHQVTQMGQEVILRCVPISNHLYFYWYRQILGQKVEFLVSFYNNEISEKSEIFDDQFSVERPDGSNFTLKIRSTKLEDSAMYFCASSGLTSSYNQETQYFGPGTRLLVL.

The CDR3 coding sequence is TGTGCCAGCAGCACTCGGGAGACCCAGTACTTC. Protein: CASSTRETQYF. The chain is built from TRBV12-3 or TRBV12-4 and TRBJ2-5, with D uncertain. V lost 6 bases and J lost 5, with 7 bases in between. The CDR3 length is 11 residues.

CDR3: CASSLDRTGYQPQHF. The CDR3 region has the DNA TGTGCCAGCAGCTTAGATCGGACAGGCTATCAGCCCCAGCATTTT. This sequence joins TRBV11-2 and TRBJ1-5; 7 positions agree with TRBD1. This CDR3 comprises 15 residues. Germline-derived CDR1 and CDR2 are SGHAT and FQNNGV. With 0 bases clipped from V and 5 bases from J, the junction kept 4 bases outside the gene matches.

The chain recombines TRBV28 with TRBJ1-1, with 11 positions matching TRBD1. Losses at the gene ends were 4 bases for V and 4 bases for J; bases not matched to a gene: 2. The CDR3 sequence is 14 residues long. CDR1 is MDHEN, CDR2 SYDVKM, per germline. The CDR3 region has the DNA TGTGCCAGCAGTTCCGGGACAGGGGGCACTGAAGCTTTCTTT. Protein: CASSSGTGGTEAFF.

The rearrangement joins TRBV27 to TRBJ2-2; D possibly corresponds to TRBD1 (5 bases). Trimming left V 6 bases short and J 2 bases short, with 13 bases between. The CDR3 contains 15 residues. From germline, CDR1 is MNHEY and CDR2 SMNVEV (reference sequence). This chain's CDR3 is CASSLDRLNTGELFF. The CDR3 DNA follows: TGTGCCAGCAGCCTCGACAGACTTAACACCGGGGAGCTGTTTTTT.

J is TRBJ2-7 and V is TRBV12-5, with 8 nucleotides matching TRBD2. The V gene end was trimmed by 2 bases and the J gene end by 4 bases; junction bases not matched to a gene: 19. CDR1 and CDR2 (germline): LGHNT, FRNRAP. The CDR3 contains 19 residues. CDR3 DNA sequence: TGTGCTAGTGGTTTGAACACTGGAGTCTGGAGCGGGAGCGGGTACGAGCAGTACTTC. It yields the protein CASGLNTGVWSGSGYEQYF. The whole variable domain, remainder taken from reference TRBV12-5 and TRBJ2-7, is DARVTQTPRHKVTEMGQEVTMRCQPILGHNTVFWYRQTMMQGLELLAYFRNRAPLDDSGMPKDRFSAEMPDATLATLKIQPSEPRDSAVYFCASGLNTGVWSGSGYEQYFGPGTRLTVT.

The chain combines TRBV20-1 with TRBJ2-1; tentative D call: TRBD1 (6 bases). Germline V lookup: CDR1 DFQATT, CDR2 SNEGSKA (reference sequence). The CDR3 runs 11 residues. The ends were cut back, 6 bases at V and 8 bases at J, with 11 bases in the middle. The CDR3 nucleotides read TGCAGTGCCTCCGACAGGCATGAGCAGTTCTTC. Translating gives CSASDRHEQFF.

This clone was seen just once. The V and J genes are TRBV6-5 and TRBJ2-3; possibly TRBD1 for D (6 bases). This CDR3 has 13 residues. V was trimmed by 7 bases and J by 1 base, leaving 9 bases between them. Germline CDR1 and CDR2: MNHEY and SVGAGI. The CDR3 loop is CASTRQGTDTQYF. CDR3 coding DNA: TGTGCCAGCACTCGACAGGGCACAGATACGCAGTATTTT.

The genes are TRBV11-2 and TRBJ2-1, with 14 positions matching TRBD2. Germline CDR1 is SGHAT and CDR2 is FQNNGV. The CDR3 sequence is 18 residues long. V lost 1 base to trimming and J lost 7 bases; unmatched junction nucleotides: 9. The CDR3 DNA is TGTGCCAGCAGCTTAGTCCCGGGACTAGCGGGGGTCGGAAATGAGCAGTTCTTC. Translated: CASSLVPGLAGVGNEQFF.

The V gene is TRBV5-1, the J gene TRBJ2-7; D is possibly TRBD1 (7 bases). From germline, CDR1 is SGHRS and CDR2 YFSETQ. The CDR3 sequence is 16 residues long. Trimming removed 0 bases from V and 1 base from J, with 14 bases in between. The CDR3 DNA follows: TGCGCCAGCAGCTTGGCCCCTGCAGGGGGGTCCTACGAGCAGTACTTC. This translates into CASSLAPAGGSYEQYF.